This T cell receptor (beta chain) is drawn from a study of monozygotic twins with cystic fibrosis. Study in general: Around 3 micrograms of fragmented DNA underwent approximately 15 PCR cycles for library preparation.

The V segment lost 4 bases and the J segment 7 bases; nucleotides outside the gene matches: 4. Germline CDR1 and CDR2: MDHEN and SYDVKM. This CDR3 spans 14 amino acids. Method: immunoSEQ multiplex PCR; TCRdb's copy keeps in-frame clones and lacks some. The profile shows 15,000 to 20,000 clones, roughly 89% of them singletons. Whole-study findings and limits: In this small cohort, shared CDR3 numbers showed no association with age, concordance or disease severity. In 13 of 16 pairs, V gene usage was closest to the co-twin's. Median Simpson clonality of 0.0095 suggested naive T cells predominated.

In regard to this clone: Its cognate antigen is unknown.

This sequence originates from a girl aged 2-10 years with cystic fibrosis. The chain employs TRBV28 and TRBJ1-4; 9 bases map to TRBD1. The source material was blood. The DNA of the CDR3 is TGTGCCAGCAGTTCGGGGACAGGGCTTGAAAAACTGTTTTTT. It codes for CASSSGTGLEKLFF. The full variable domain, rest sourced from reference TRBV28 and TRBJ1-4, is DVKVTQSSRYLVKRTGEKVFLECVQDMDHENMFWYRQDPGLGLRLIYFSYDVKMKEKGDIPEGYSVSREKKERFSLILESASTNQTSMYLCASSSGTGLEKLFFGSGTQLSVL.